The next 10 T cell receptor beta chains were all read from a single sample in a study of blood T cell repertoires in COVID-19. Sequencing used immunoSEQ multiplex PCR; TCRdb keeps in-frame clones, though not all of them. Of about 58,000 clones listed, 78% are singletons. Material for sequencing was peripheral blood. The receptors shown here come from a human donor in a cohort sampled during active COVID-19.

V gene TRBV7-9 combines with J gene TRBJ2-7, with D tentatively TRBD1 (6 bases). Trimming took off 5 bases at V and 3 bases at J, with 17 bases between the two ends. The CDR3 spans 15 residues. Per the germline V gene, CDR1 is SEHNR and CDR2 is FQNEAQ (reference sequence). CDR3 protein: CASSEDSPGIYEQYF. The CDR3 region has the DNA TGTGCCAGCAGCGAGGACAGTCCAGGGATCTACGAGCAGTACTTC.

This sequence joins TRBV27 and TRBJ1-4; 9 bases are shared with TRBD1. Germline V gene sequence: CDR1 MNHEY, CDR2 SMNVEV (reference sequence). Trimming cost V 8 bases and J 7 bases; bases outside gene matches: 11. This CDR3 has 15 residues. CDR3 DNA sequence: TGTGCCAGCCCAACGGCGGGGACAGGGCTTGAAAAACTGTTTTTT. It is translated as CASPTAGTGLEKLFF.

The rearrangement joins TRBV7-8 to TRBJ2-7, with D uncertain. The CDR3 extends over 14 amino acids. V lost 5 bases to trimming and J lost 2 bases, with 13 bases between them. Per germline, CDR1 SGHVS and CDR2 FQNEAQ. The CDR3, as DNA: TGTGCCAGCAGCCATCCTCCGGAGACCTACGAGCAGTACTTC. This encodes CASSHPPETYEQYF.

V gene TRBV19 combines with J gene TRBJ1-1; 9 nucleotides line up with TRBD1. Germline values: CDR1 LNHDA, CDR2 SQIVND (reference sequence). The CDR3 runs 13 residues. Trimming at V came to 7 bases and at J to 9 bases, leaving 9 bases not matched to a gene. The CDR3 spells CASNGQGRGKAFF. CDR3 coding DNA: TGTGCCAGTAACGGACAGGGGAGGGGAAAAGCTTTCTTT.

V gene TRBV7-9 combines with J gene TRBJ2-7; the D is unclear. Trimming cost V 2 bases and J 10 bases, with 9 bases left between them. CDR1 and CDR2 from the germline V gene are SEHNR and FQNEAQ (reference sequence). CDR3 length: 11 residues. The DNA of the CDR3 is TGTGCCAGCAGCTTATTGTCTATACAGTACTTC. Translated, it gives CASSLLSIQYF.

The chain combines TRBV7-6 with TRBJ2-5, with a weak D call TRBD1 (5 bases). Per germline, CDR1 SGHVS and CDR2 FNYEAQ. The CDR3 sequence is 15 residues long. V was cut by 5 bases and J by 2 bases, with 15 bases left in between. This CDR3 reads CASSQTLTEQETQYF. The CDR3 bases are TGTGCCAGCAGCCAAACCCTGACAGAACAAGAGACCCAGTACTTC. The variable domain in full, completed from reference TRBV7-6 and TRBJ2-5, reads GAGVSQSPRYKVTKRGQDVALRCDPISGHVSLYWYRQALGQGPEFLTYFNYEAQQDKSGLPNDRFSAERPEGSISTLTIQRTEQRDSAMYRCASSQTLTEQETQYFGPGTRLLVL.

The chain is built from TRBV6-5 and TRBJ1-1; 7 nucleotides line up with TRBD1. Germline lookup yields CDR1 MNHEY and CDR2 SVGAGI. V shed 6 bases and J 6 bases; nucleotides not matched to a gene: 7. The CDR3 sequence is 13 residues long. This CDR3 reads CASRWTGGSEAFF. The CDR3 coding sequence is TGTGCCAGCAGGTGGACAGGAGGGTCTGAAGCTTTCTTT.

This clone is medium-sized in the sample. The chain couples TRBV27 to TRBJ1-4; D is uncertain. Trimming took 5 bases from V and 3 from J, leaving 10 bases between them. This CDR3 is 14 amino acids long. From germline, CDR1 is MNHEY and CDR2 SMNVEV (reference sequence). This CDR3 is CASSTRGPNEKLFF. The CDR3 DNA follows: TGTGCCAGCAGTACGCGTGGGCCTAATGAAAAACTGTTTTTT.

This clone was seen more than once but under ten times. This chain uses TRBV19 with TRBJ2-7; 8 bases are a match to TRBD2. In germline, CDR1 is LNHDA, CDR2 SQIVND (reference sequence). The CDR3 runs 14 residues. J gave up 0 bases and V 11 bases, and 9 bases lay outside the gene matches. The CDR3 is CASKSGSGSYEQYF. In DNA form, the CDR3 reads TGTGCCTCCAAAAGCGGGAGCGGCTCCTACGAGCAGTACTTC.

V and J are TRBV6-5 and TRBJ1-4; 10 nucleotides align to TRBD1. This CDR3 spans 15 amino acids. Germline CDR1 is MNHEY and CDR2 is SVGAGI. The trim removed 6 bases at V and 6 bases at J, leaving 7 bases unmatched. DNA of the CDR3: TGTGCCAGCAGGGGTAGACAGGGGGCCCATGAAAAACTGTTTTTT. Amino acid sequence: CASRGRQGAHEKLFF.